Shown below are 15 T cell receptor beta chains from a single sample sequenced in a study of shared clonotypes between healthy human individuals. Repertoires were generated with immunoSEQ multiplex PCR, while TCRdb's copy carries only in-frame clones and drops some. The data hold around 510,000 clones, with roughly 95% observed a single time. The sample was naive CD4+ T cells sorted from blood. Subset of the sample: CD45RA+ positively selected. The origin of the receptors is a woman between 25 and 40 years old in good health.

The chain recombines TRBV6-5 with TRBJ2-5; the D gene is possibly TRBD1 (6 bases). Looked up from germline, CDR1 is MNHEY and CDR2 is SVGAGI. V gave up 3 bases and J gave up 2 bases, with 13 bases separating them. CDR3 length: 15 amino acids. CDR3 bases: TGTGCCAGCAGTTATGCACAAGGGACACAAGAGACCCAGTACTTC. Encoded protein: CASSYAQGTQETQYF.

The chain uses TRBV6-5 and TRBJ2-7; the D call may be TRBD1 or TRBD2 (5 bases each). Deletions cut 6 bases from V and 2 bases from J, with 17 bases between. Germline CDR1 is MNHEY and CDR2 is SVGAGI. There are 15 residues in the CDR3. The CDR3 loop is CASSRNRDAAYEQYF. The CDR3 DNA is TGTGCCAGCAGCCGGAACCGGGACGCAGCCTACGAGCAGTACTTC.

This chain links TRBV28 with TRBJ2-3; tentative D call: TRBD1 (5 bases). V shed 2 bases and J shed 8 bases, with 17 bases lying between them. The CDR3 has 15 amino acids. The V gene's germline CDR1 is MDHEN and CDR2 SYDVKM. CDR3 region: CASSLKGPRGATQYF. The DNA of the CDR3 is TGTGCCAGCAGTTTAAAGGGGCCCCGCGGAGCTACGCAGTATTTT.

The chain joins TRBV5-1 to TRBJ1-1; D is unresolved. V dropped 4 bases and J dropped 8 bases, with 12 bases sitting between them. Germline V gene data show CDR1 as SGHRS and CDR2 as YFSETQ. This CDR3 spans 12 amino acids. CDR3 DNA sequence: TGCGCCAGCAGCACCCCCTTGGGAGAAGCTTTCTTT. It translates to CASSTPLGEAFF. The full variable domain, in which reference TRBV5-1 and TRBJ1-1 provide the parts outside the CDR3, is KAGVTQTPRYLIKTRGQQVTLSCSPISGHRSVSWYQQTPGQGLQFLFEYFSETQRNKGNFPGRFSGRQFSNSRSEMNVSTLELGDSALYLCASSTPLGEAFFGQGTRLTVV.

The chain is built from TRBV18 and TRBJ1-5; weak D call: TRBD1 (6 bases). CDR1 KGHSH and CDR2 LQKENI come from the germline V gene. The CDR3 has 15 residues. Trimming stripped 3 bases from V and 5 bases from J, with 14 bases between. CDR3 sequence reads: CASSPAGASDQPQHF. Here the CDR3 DNA reads TGTGCCAGCTCACCGGCGGGGGCTTCGGATCAGCCCCAGCATTTT.

The rearrangement links TRBV19 to TRBJ2-7; 10 bases fit TRBD1. This CDR3 spans 15 amino acids. Unmatched junction bases numbered 5, after V lost 3 bases and J lost 3 bases. Germline V gives CDR1 LNHDA, CDR2 SQIVND (reference sequence). The CDR3 is CASSIPGTGVYEQYF. CDR3 nucleotide sequence: TGTGCCAGTAGTATTCCCGGGACAGGGGTCTACGAGCAGTACTTC.

This clone was observed once. This CDR3 is CASSLDRHMNTEAFF. DNA for the CDR3: TGCGCCAGCAGCTTGGACAGACACATGAACACTGAAGCTTTCTTT. The rearrangement uses TRBV5-1 and TRBJ1-1; D is unresolved. Germline lookup yields CDR1 SGHRS and CDR2 YFSETQ. The CDR3 extends over 15 amino acids. The V end lost 0 bases, the J end lost 0 bases, and 9 bases lay between the germline ends. Together with reference TRBV5-1 and TRBJ1-1, the CDR3 gives the full variable domain: KAGVTQTPRYLIKTRGQQVTLSCSPISGHRSVSWYQQTPGQGLQFLFEYFSETQRNKGNFPGRFSGRQFSNSRSEMNVSTLELGDSALYLCASSLDRHMNTEAFFGQGTRLTVV.

For this clone: The sample carries other DNA sequences with the same CDR3. The chain joins TRBV5-1 to TRBJ2-7; 11 nucleotides agree with TRBD2. This CDR3 has 14 amino acids. J lost 3 bases, V lost 1 base, and 0 bases had no gene match. Per germline, CDR1 SGHRS and CDR2 YFSETQ. CDR3 nucleotide sequence: TGCGCCAGCAGCTTGACTAGCGGGAGCTACGAGCAGTACTTC. It specifies CASSLTSGSYEQYF.

The chain uses TRBV1 and TRBJ1-5. TRBV1 is a pseudogene segment. The CDR3 sequence is 10 residues long. The CDR3 sequence is CTSSRQPQHF. CDR3 DNA sequence: TGCACCAGCAGCCGTCAGCCCCAGCATTTT.

J is TRBJ2-7 and V is TRBV6-7; 8 nucleotides line up with TRBD2. TRBV6-7 is an ORF, and what it does is uncertain. The J segment lost 3 bases and the V segment lost 5 bases, leaving 15 bases of the junction unmatched. There are 17 residues in the CDR3. CDR3 protein: CASSRWGHQRENYEQYF. CDR3 in DNA: TGTGCCAGCAGTCGATGGGGCCACCAGCGGGAGAACTACGAGCAGTACTTC.

The CDR3: CASLASGSTDTQYF. CDR3 in DNA: TGTGCCAGCTTAGCTAGCGGGAGCACAGATACGCAGTATTTT. The chain has TRBV2 and TRBJ2-3; TRBD2 agrees at 8 bases. Per germline, CDR1 SNHLY and CDR2 FYNNEI. V shed 8 bases and J 0 bases; nucleotides not matched to a gene: 4. This CDR3 spans 14 amino acids.

This sequence joins TRBV15 and TRBJ2-7; possible D gene TRBD2, 5 bases. V was shortened by 1 base and J by 3 bases, with 7 bases between the two germline ends. This CDR3 contains 13 residues. The germline gives CDR1 LNHNV, CDR2 YYDKDF (reference sequence). CDR3 bases: TGTGCCACCAGCAGAGCGGGGTTCTACGAGCAGTACTTC. Amino acid sequence: CATSRAGFYEQYF.

The gene calls are TRBV2 and TRBJ2-2; D might be TRBD2 (5 bases). V gave up 2 bases and J gave up 7 bases, with 8 bases separating them. The CDR3 spans 13 residues. CDR1 and CDR2 (germline): SNHLY, FYNNEI. CDR3 nucleotides: TGTGCCAGCAGTGAATACCGGGACGGGGAGCTGTTTTTT. Amino acid sequence: CASSEYRDGELFF.

The CDR3: CASSPVLGYQETQYF. CDR3 bases: TGTGCCAGCTCCCCTGTTTTGGGGTACCAAGAGACCCAGTACTTC. V gene TRBV18 combines with J gene TRBJ2-5; the D is unclear. This CDR3 comprises 15 residues. The V end was cut by 6 bases, the J end by 0 bases, with 14 bases between. Germline V gives CDR1 KGHSH, CDR2 LQKENI.

The chain has TRBV11-3 and TRBJ1-5, with TRBD1 matching over 8 bases. The junction had 15 bases not matched to a gene; V was cut back by 5 bases and J by 6 bases. The CDR3 has 17 residues. Per the germline V gene, CDR1 is SGHNT and CDR2 is YENEEA. In DNA form, the CDR3 reads TGTGCCAGCAGCCGAGGTCCCCGCAGGGGGCGGTCTCAGCCCCAGCATTTT. The encoded protein is CASSRGPRRGRSQPQHF.